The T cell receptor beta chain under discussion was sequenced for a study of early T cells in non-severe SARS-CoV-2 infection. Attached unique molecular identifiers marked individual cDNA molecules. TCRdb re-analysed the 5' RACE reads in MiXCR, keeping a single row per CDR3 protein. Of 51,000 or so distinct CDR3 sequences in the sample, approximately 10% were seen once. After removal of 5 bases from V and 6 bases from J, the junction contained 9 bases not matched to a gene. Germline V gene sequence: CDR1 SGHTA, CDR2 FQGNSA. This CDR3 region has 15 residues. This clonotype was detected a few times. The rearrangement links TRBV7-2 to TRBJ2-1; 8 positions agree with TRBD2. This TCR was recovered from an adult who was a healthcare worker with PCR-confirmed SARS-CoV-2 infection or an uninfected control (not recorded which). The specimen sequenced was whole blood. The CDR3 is CASSAGTRGFNEQFF. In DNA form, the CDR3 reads TGTGCCAGCAGCGCCGGGACTAGAGGCTTCAATGAGCAGTTCTTC.